Listed below are T cell receptor beta chains from one sample, sequenced in a study of blood T cell repertoires in COVID-19. Clones were sequenced by immunoSEQ multiplex PCR, and TCRdb holds only the in-frame ones, with some missing. Of roughly 190,000 clones in the sample, 82% were seen once. Sequencing used peripheral blood. These receptors originate from a woman aged 60 to 75 with COVID-19, enrolled during active disease. Both conserved end residues are part of each CDR3. Fields, in order: clone size, V gene, D gene, J gene, CDR3 protein, CDR3 DNA. D genes are given only for firm matches. Clone size appears in some rows only: once, few, many, or a class for an expanded clone.

.,TRBV28,.,TRBJ2-1,CASSRRGNSYNEQFF,TGTGCCAGCAGTCGGCGGGGAAACTCCTACAATGAGCAGTTCTTC
.,TRBV7-3,.,TRBJ2-5,CASSQGSQETQYF,TGTGCCAGCAGCCAGGGTAGCCAAGAGACCCAGTACTTC
.,TRBV9,TRBD2,TRBJ2-2,CASSVARASGTGELFF,TGTGCCAGCAGCGTAGCTAGGGCTAGCGGCACCGGGGAGCTGTTTTTT
.,TRBV7-6,TRBD2,TRBJ2-5,CASASLGLAEETQYF,TGTGCCAGCGCGTCCCTCGGACTAGCGGAAGAGACCCAGTACTTC
.,TRBV7-3,.,TRBJ2-2,CASSLGTSNTGELFF,TGTGCCAGCAGCTTAGGGACTTCGAACACCGGGGAGCTGTTTTTT
.,TRBV19,TRBD2,TRBJ2-1,CASSMGLAADEQFF,TGTGCCAGTAGTATGGGACTAGCCGCAGATGAGCAGTTCTTC
few,TRBV19,TRBD1,TRBJ1-5,CASIQSGQGINQPQHF,TGTGCCAGTATCCAGTCGGGACAGGGGATCAATCAGCCCCAGCATTTT
.,TRBV6-2/TRBV6-3,.,TRBJ2-2,CASSFSDRKNTGELFF,TGTGCCAGCAGTTTTTCAGACAGAAAGAACACCGGGGAGCTGTTTTTT
once,TRBV4-2,TRBD2,TRBJ2-1,CASSPGLAGWQFF,TGTGCCAGCAGCCCCGGACTAGCGGGATGGCAGTTCTTC
.,TRBV7-8,.,TRBJ2-2,CASRIQGNTGELFF,TGTGCCAGCAGGATACAGGGAAACACCGGGGAGCTGTTTTTT
.,TRBV9,.,TRBJ1-1,CASSVASRDTEAFF,TGTGCCAGCAGCGTAGCTAGCAGAGACACTGAAGCTTTCTTT
.,TRBV7-3,.,TRBJ1-1,CASSLTGSGETEAFF,TGTGCCAGCAGCTTAACTGGTTCGGGAGAGACTGAAGCTTTCTTT
.,TRBV6-1,TRBD2,TRBJ2-1,CASSETSGGYNEQFF,TGTGCCAGCAGTGAGACTAGCGGGGGCTACAATGAGCAGTTCTTC
once,TRBV6-4,TRBD2,TRBJ2-7,CAGAGGTEQYF,TGTGCCGGAGCGGGAGGAACCGAGCAGTACTTC
few,TRBV6-5,.,TRBJ1-5,CASGFLNQPQHF,TGTGCCAGTGGCTTCCTTAATCAGCCCCAGCATTTT